The text below deals with one T cell receptor beta chain. Its antigen is unidentified. The data are from a study of cytomegalovirus exposure and HLA in healthy donors. Study conclusions and caveats: Indistinguishable V segments such as TRBV6-2 and TRBV6-3 were excluded. TCR beta sequences reportedly predicted the HLA-A and HLA-B alleles of most subjects accurately.

J lost 6 bases, V lost 4 bases, and 9 bases had no gene match. CDR1 and CDR2 from the germline V gene are SGHRS and YFSETQ. The CDR3 is 14 amino acids. Amplification used 60 Vbeta primers and 13 Jbeta primers. Sequencing was performed with immunoSEQ multiplex PCR; in TCRdb, only in-frame clones are kept and a portion is missing. The sample has around 160,000 clones; around 77% are singletons. The material sequenced was PBMCs. The TCR originated in a woman in her thirties or forties in good health and CMV-seronegative. The rearrangement uses TRBV5-1 and TRBJ2-7; the match to TRBD1 covers 8 bases. CDR3 DNA sequence: TGCGCCAGCAGCCCCCAGGACAGGGTTGGCGAGCAGTACTTC. Its protein product is CASSPQDRVGEQYF.